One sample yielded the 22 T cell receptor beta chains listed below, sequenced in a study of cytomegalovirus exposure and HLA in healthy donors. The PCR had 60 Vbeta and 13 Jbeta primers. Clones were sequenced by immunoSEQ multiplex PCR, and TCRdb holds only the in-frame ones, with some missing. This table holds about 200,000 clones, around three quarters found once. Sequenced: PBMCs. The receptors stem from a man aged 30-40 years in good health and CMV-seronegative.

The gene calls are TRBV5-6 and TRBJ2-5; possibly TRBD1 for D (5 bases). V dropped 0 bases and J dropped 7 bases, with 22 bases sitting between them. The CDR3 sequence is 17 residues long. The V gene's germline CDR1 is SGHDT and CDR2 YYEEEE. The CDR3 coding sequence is TGTGCCAGCAGCTTGGGGCCTGGTGGGGCATTCGTAGGGACCCAGTACTTC. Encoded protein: CASSLGPGGAFVGTQYF.

The CDR3 nucleotides are TGTGCCAGCAGTTTATTGACAGGGGTGGGGTCACCCCTCCACTTT. Its protein is CASSLLTGVGSPLHF. The chain is built from TRBV28 and TRBJ1-6; 8 bases align to TRBD1. The CDR3 has 15 residues. Trimming removed 1 base from V and 10 bases from J; junction bases left unmatched: 6. The V gene's germline CDR1 is MDHEN and CDR2 SYDVKM.

Here the CDR3 reads CASSSQGPPNEKLFF. CDR3 sequence (DNA): TGTGCCAGCAGCTCACAGGGGCCTCCTAATGAAAAACTGTTTTTT. This chain uses TRBV7-8 with TRBJ1-4, with 7 bases that match TRBD1. CDR1 and CDR2 (germline): SGHVS, FQNEAQ. This CDR3 region has 15 residues. The trim removed 4 bases at V and 3 bases at J, leaving 5 bases unmatched.

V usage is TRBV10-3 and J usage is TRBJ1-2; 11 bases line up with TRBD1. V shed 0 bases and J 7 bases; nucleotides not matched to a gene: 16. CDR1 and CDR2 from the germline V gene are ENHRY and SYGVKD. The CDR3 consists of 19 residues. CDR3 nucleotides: TGTGCCATCAGTGAGTCGACTCTAGGACAGGGGGCAATTTTGCGTGGCTACACCTTC. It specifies CAISESTLGQGAILRGYTF.

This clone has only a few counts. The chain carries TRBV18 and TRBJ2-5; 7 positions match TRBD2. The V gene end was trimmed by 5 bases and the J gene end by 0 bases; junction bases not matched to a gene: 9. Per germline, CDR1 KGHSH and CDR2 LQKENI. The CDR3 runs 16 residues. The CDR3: CASSKRAGANQETQYF. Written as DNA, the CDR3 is TGTGCCAGCTCAAAACGGGCGGGAGCCAACCAAGAGACCCAGTACTTC.

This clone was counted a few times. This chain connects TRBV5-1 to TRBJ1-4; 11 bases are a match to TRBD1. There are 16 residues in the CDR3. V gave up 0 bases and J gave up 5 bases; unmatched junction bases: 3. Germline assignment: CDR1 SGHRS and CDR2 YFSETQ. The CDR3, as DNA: TGCGCCAGCAGCTTGGTAGGACAGGGGGCAAATGAAAAACTGTTTTTT. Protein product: CASSLVGQGANEKLFF.

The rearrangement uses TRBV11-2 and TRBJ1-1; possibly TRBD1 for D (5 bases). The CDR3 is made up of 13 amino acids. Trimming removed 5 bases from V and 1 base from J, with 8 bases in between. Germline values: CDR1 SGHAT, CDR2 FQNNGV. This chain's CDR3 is CASSLGANTEAFF. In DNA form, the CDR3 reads TGTGCCAGCAGCCTAGGGGCGAACACTGAAGCTTTCTTT.

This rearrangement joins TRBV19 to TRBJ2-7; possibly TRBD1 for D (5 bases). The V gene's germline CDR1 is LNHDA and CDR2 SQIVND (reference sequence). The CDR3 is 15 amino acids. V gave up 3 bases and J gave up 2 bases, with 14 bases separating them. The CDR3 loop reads CASSIGRADTYEQYF. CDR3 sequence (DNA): TGTGCCAGTAGTATCGGCAGGGCCGATACCTACGAGCAGTACTTC. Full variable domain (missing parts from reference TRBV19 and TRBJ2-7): DGGITQSPKYLFRKEGQNVTLSCEQNLNHDAMYWYRQDPGQGLRLIYYSQIVNDFQKGDIAEGYSVSREKKESFPLTVTSAQKNPTAFYLCASSIGRADTYEQYFGPGTRLTVT.

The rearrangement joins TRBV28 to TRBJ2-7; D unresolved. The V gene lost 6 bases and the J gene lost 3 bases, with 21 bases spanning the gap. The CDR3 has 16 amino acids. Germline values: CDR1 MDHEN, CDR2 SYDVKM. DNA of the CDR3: TGTGCCAGCAGCCTCGCTGTGACTCATGCCAACTACGAGCAGTACTTC. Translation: CASSLAVTHANYEQYF.

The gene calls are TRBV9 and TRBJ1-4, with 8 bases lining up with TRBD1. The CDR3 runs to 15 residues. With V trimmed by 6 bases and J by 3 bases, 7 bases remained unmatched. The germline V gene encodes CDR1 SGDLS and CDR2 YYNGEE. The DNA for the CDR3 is TGTGCCAGCACTGCTCAGGGGGCACCTAATGAAAAACTGTTTTTT. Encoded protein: CASTAQGAPNEKLFF. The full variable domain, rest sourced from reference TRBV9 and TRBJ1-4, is DSGVTQTPKHLITATGQRVTLRCSPRSGDLSVYWYQQSLDQGLQFLIQYYNGEERAKGNILERFSAQQFPDLHSELNLSSLELGDSALYFCASTAQGAPNEKLFFGSGTQLSVL.

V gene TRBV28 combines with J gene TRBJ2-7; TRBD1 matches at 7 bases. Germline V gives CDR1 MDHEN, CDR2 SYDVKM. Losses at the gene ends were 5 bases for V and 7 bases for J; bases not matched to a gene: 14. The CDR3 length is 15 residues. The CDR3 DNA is TGTGCCAGCAGTGCGGAGCGCCACAGGGGTTGGGAGCAGTACTTC. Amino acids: CASSAERHRGWEQYF.

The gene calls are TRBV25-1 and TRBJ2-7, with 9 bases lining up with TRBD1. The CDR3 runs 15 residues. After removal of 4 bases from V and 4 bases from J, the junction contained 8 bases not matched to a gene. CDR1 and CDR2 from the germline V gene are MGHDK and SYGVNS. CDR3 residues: CASSGKPGQGYEQYF. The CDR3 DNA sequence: TGTGCCAGCAGTGGGAAGCCGGGACAGGGATACGAGCAGTACTTC.

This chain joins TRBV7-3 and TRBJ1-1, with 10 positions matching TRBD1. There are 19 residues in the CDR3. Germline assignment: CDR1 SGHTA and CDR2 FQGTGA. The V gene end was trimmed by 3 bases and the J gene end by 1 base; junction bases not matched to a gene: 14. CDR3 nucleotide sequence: TGTGCCAGCAGCTTCACTCAGGGACAGGGGCGAGGTGGGAACACTGAAGCTTTCTTT. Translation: CASSFTQGQGRGGNTEAFF.

The CDR3 nucleotides are TGTGCCAGCAGTGTGGCATTGCTCGAGACCCAGTACTTC. It translates to CASSVALLETQYF. The gene calls are TRBV6-1 and TRBJ2-5; D is uncertain. V shed 4 bases and J shed 5 bases, with 11 bases lying between them. Germline CDR1 reads MNHNS; CDR2 reads SASEGT. CDR3 length equals 13 residues.

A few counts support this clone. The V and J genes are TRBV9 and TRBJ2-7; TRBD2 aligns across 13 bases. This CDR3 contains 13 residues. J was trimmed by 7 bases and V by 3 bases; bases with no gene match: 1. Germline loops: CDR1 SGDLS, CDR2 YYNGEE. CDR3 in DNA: TGTGCCAGCAGCGGGGGACTAGCGGGGGAGCAGTACTTC. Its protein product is CASSGGLAGEQYF.

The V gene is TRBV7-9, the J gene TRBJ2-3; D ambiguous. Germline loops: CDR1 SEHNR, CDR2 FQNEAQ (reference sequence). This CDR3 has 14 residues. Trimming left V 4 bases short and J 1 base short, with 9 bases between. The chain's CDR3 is CASSSPRRTDTQYF. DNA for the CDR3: TGTGCCAGCAGCTCGCCGCGGCGCACAGATACGCAGTATTTT.

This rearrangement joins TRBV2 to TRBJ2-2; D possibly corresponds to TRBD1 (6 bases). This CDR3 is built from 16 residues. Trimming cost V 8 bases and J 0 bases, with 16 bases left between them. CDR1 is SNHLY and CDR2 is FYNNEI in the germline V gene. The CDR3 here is CASQSDRPSNTGELFF. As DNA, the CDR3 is TGTGCCAGCCAATCCGACAGGCCGTCGAACACCGGGGAGCTGTTTTTT.

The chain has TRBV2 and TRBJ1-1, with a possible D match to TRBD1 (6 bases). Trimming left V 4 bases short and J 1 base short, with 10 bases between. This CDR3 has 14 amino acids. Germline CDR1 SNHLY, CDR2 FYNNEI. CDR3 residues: CASSAKTGNTEAFF. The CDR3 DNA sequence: TGTGCCAGCAGTGCGAAGACAGGGAACACTGAAGCTTTCTTT. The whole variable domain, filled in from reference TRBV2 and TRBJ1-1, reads EPEVTQTPSHQVTQMGQEVILRCVPISNHLYFYWYRQILGQKVEFLVSFYNNEISEKSEIFDDQFSVERPDGSNFTLKIRSTKLEDSAMYFCASSAKTGNTEAFFGQGTRLTVV.

DNA for the CDR3: TGTGCCAGTAAGCAGGGAGGTCCCATAAAAGGGACCCAGTACTTC. Its protein product is CASKQGGPIKGTQYF. This sequence joins TRBV2 and TRBJ2-5; D might be TRBD2 (6 bases). CDR1 and CDR2 from the germline V gene are SNHLY and FYNNEI. Deletions cut 9 bases from V and 7 bases from J, with 24 bases between. This CDR3 has 15 amino acids.

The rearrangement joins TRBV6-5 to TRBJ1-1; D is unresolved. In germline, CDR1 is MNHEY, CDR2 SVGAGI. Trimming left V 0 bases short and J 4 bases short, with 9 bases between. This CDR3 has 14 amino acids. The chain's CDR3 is CASSYSTPGTEAFF. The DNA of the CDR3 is TGTGCCAGCAGTTACTCGACCCCGGGCACTGAAGCTTTCTTT.

CDR3 DNA sequence: TGTGCCATCAGTGGAGACAGACACGAGCAGTACTTC. This sequence encodes CAISGDRHEQYF. V gene TRBV10-3 combines with J gene TRBJ2-7, with a tentative D call TRBD1 (5 bases). The CDR3 contains 12 residues. Germline-derived CDR1 and CDR2 are ENHRY and SYGVKD. The V end lost 4 bases, the J end lost 5 bases, and 9 bases lay between the germline ends.

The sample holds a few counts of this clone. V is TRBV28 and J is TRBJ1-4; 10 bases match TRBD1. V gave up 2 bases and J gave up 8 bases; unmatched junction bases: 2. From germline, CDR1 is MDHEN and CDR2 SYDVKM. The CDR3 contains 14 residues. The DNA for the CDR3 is TGTGCCAGCAGTTTAGACAGGGGGCGAGAAAAACTGTTTTTT. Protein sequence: CASSLDRGREKLFF.